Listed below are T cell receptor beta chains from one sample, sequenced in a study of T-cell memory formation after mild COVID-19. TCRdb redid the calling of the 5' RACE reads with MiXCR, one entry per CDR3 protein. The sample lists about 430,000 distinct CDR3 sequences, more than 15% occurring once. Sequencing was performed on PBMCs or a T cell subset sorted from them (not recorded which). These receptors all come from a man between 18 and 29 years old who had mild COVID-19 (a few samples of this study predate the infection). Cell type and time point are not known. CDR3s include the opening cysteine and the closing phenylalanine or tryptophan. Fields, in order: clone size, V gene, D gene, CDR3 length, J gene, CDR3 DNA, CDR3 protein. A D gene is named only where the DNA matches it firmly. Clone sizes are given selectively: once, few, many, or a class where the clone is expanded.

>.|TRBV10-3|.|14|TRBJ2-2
TGTGCCATCAGTGTCGGATTGAACACCGGGGAGCTGTTTTTT
CAISVGLNTGELFF
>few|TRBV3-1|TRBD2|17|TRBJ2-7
TGTGCCAGCAGCCGGGGGCTAGCGGGTCTTTACTCCTACGAGCAGTACTTC
CASSRGLAGLYSYEQYF
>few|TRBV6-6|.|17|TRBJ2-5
TGTGCCAGCAGTTACTCGAGACGGCCGGGCAACCAAGAGACCCAGTACTTC
CASSYSRRPGNQETQYF
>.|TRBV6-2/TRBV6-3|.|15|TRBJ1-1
TGTGCCAGCATAGGCAAGACAGCGGACGACACTGAAGCTTTCTTT
CASIGKTADDTEAFF
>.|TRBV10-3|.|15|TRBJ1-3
TGTGCCATCAGTGGGGAGACCTACTCTGGAAACACCATATATTTT
CAISGETYSGNTIYF
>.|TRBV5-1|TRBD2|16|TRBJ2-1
TGCGCCAGCAGCTTGGGGCCTAGCGGGCAGAACAATGAGCAGTTCTTC
CASSLGPSGQNNEQFF
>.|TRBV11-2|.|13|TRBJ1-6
TGTGCCAGCAGCAGGGGGGGGTATTCACCCCTCCACTTT
CASSRGGYSPLHF
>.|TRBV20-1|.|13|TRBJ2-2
TGCAGTGTGCGCGGGCCCGCGAACGGGGAGCTGTTTTTT
CSVRGPANGELFF
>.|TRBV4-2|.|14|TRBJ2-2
TGTGCCAGCACCCTTGGGGCGAACACCGGGGAGCTGTTTTTT
CASTLGANTGELFF
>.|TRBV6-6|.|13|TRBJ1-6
TGTGCCAGCATGGTAGGGCCCAATTCACCCCTCCACTTT
CASMVGPNSPLHF
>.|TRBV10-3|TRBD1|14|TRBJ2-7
TGTGCCATCAGTGATGGACAGGACCGCTACGAGCAGTACTTC
CAISDGQDRYEQYF
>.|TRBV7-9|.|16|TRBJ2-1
TGTGCCAGCAGCTTTGGCGGGGAGAGCTCCTACAATGAGCAGTTCTTC
CASSFGGESSYNEQFF
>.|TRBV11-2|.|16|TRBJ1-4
TGTGCCAGCAGCTTAGATTTTCTACGGGGACAAGAAAAACTGTTTTTT
CASSLDFLRGQEKLFF
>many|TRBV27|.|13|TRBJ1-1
TGTGCCAGCAGTTTATCTAAGTGGAATGAAGCTTTCTTT
CASSLSKWNEAFF
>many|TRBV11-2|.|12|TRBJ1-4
TGTGCCAGCAGCCGGGCTAATGAAAAACTGTTTTTT
CASSRANEKLFF
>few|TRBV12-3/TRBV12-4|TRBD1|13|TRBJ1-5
TGTGCCAGCAGTCCGACAGGGCGGACGCCCCAGCATTTT
CASSPTGRTPQHF
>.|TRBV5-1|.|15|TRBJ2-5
TGCGCCAGCAGCGTTGCCGGGACGAATCAAGAGACCCAGTACTTC
CASSVAGTNQETQYF
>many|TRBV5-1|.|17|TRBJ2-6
TGCGCCAGCAGCAAGACGGAAGGTAGTGCTGGGGCCAACGTCCTGACTTTC
CASSKTEGSAGANVLTF
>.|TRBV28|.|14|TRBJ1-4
TGTGCCAGCAGTGCGCGGGGGCGTTCTGAAAAACTGTTTTTT
CASSARGRSEKLFF
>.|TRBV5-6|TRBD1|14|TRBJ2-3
TGTGCCAGCAGCGGACAGGTATGGACAGATACGCAGTATTTT
CASSGQVWTDTQYF
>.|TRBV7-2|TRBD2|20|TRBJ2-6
TGTGCCAGCAGCCCCCGGATTGGGTGGCTAGCGGGGTCTGGGGCCAACGTCCTGACTTTC
CASSPRIGWLAGSGANVLTF
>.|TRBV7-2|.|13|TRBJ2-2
TGTGCCAGCACCCTGAGAGGCACCGGGGAGCTGTTTTTT
CASTLRGTGELFF